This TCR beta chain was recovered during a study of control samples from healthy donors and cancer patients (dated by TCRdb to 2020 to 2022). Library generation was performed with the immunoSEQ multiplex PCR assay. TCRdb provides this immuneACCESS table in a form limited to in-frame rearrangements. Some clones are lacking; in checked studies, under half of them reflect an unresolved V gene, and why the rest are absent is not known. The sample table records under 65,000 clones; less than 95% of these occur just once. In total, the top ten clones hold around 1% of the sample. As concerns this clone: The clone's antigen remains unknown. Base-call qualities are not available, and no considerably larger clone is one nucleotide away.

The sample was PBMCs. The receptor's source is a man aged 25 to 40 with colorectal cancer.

The DNA sequence follows: TGTGCCATCAGCCCTGCGGGGGGTACCTACAATGAGCAGTTCTTC. It encodes CAISPAGGTYNEQFF. The V and J genes are TRBV10-3 and TRBJ2-1; 8 junctional bases match TRBD2. Counted from cysteine to phenylalanine, this CDR3 has 15 amino acids. Only the CDR3 portion is preserved as DNA: 45 bases, with reading frame beginning at the first base. For CDR1 and CDR2, the germline V gene lists ENHRY and SYGVKD. Trimming leaves V shorter by 6 bases and J shorter by 2 bases, with the junction holding 6 bases beyond the gene matches.